Sequencing of this T cell receptor beta chain was carried out in a study of T cell changes during pregnancy in multiple sclerosis. Some clones are missing from TCRdb's copy, which holds only in-frame ones; the method was immunoSEQ multiplex PCR. The sample consists of 53,000 or so clones, roughly 94% of them appearing once. The table lists this clone with a count of one. Germline V gives CDR1 SEHNR, CDR2 FQNEAQ (reference sequence). V was pared by 5 bases and J by 5 bases, with 7 bases of the junction left unmatched. The CDR3 totals 15 residues. This clonotype was obtained from a female donor with multiple sclerosis, enrolled in a pregnancy study. Sequenced here: CD4+ T cells from peripheral blood mononuclear cells, sampled in the second trimester of pregnancy. V gene TRBV7-9 combines with J gene TRBJ2-7, with 12 nucleotides matching TRBD1. As DNA, the CDR3 is TGTGCCAGCAGCCAACAAGGGACAGGGGGCCACGAGCAGTACTTC. This encodes CASSQQGTGGHEQYF. The full variable domain, in which reference TRBV7-9 and TRBJ2-7 provide the parts outside the CDR3, is DTGVSQNPRHKITKRGQNVTFRCDPISEHNRLYWYRQTLGQGPEFLTYFQNEAQLEKSRLLSDRFSAERPKGSFSTLEIQRTEQGDSAMYLCASSQQGTGGHEQYFGPGTRLTVT.